The table lists the clone carrying this T cell receptor beta chain with many counts. Its antigen is undetermined. This record belongs to a study of cytotoxic CD8 clonotypes in ibrutinib-treated CLL. Study-wide results and caveats: Baseline levels were approached again at progression, after clonality had risen at ibrutinib response.

Here immunoSEQ multiplex PCR was the method, and the copy in TCRdb shows in-frame clones only, minus some. The repertoire consists of some 120,000 clones, with approximately 58% occurring once and the leading ten covering under 45%. The sequencing used PBMCs, collected after 24 months of ibrutinib treatment. The sequence derives from a human donor with chronic lymphocytic leukemia.

This CDR3 reads CASSWLQGADEQYF. The DNA for the CDR3 is TGCGCCAGCAGTTGGCTACAGGGGGCCGACGAGCAGTACTTC. The V and J genes are TRBV5-1 and TRBJ2-7, with TRBD1 matching 9 bases. The CDR3 loop spans 14 amino acids. Germline V gene lookup returns CDR1 SGHRS and CDR2 YFSETQ. Trimming cost V 5 bases and J 5 bases; bases outside gene matches: 8.